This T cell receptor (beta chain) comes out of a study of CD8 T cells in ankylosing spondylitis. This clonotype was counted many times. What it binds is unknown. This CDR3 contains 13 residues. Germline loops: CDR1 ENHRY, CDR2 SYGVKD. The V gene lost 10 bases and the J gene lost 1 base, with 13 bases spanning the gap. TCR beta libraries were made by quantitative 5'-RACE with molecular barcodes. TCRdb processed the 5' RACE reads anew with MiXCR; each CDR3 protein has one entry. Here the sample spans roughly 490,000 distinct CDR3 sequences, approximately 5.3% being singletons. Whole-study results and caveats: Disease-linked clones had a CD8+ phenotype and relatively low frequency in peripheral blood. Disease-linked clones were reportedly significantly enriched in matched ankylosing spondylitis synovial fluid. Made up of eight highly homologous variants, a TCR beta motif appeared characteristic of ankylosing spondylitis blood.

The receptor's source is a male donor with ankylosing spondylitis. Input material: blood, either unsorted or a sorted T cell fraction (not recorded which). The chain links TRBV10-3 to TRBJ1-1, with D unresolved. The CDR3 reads CATLRAPNTEAFF. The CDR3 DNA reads TGTGCCACCCTTCGGGCTCCGAACACTGAAGCTTTCTTT.